A selection of T cell receptor beta chains follows, all from one sample in a study of T-cell memory formation after mild COVID-19. TCRdb re-analysed the 5' RACE reads in MiXCR, keeping a single row per CDR3 protein. The sample yields 550,000 to 700,000 distinct CDR3 sequences, roughly 17% seen once. Sample: PBMCs or a T cell subset sorted from them (not recorded which). Every receptor here comes from an adult woman who had mild COVID-19 (a few samples of this study predate the infection). Cell type and time point are not known. Both conserved end residues are part of each CDR3. D genes are given only for firm matches. Expanded clones get a size class; other rows say once, few or many, or leave the size out.

TGTGCCAGCAGCTTAGGTCTGAACACCGGGGAGCTGTTTTTT CASSLGLNTGELFF TRBV7-2 many NA TRBJ2-2
TGTGCCAGCAGCCAAGAATGGACTAGCGGGAGTAATGAGCAGTTCTTC CASSQEWTSGSNEQFF TRBV4-2 NA TRBD2 TRBJ2-1
TGTGCCAGCAGCTTAGCGACCGGGACAGGGGGTATCAATGAGCAGTTCTTC CASSLATGTGGINEQFF TRBV7-6 few TRBD1 TRBJ2-1
TGCAGTGCTAGGATCCACGCCGAGAATGAGCAGTTCTTC CSARIHAENEQFF TRBV20-1 few NA TRBJ2-1
TGTGCCAGCAGCCTGGGGACAGGGATTGAAAAACTGTTTTTT CASSLGTGIEKLFF TRBV12-3/TRBV12-4 few TRBD1 TRBJ1-4
TGTGCCGTCAATACAGGGGCCACGACTAATGAGCAGTTCTTC CAVNTGATTNEQFF TRBV10-3 many TRBD1 TRBJ2-1
TGTGCCAGCAGCGTAGATAGGGTGAGGGACATCCAAGGGGATGAGCAGTTCTTC CASSVDRVRDIQGDEQFF TRBV9 few NA TRBJ2-1
TGTGCCAGCGTTGGGATTACAGGGGATGCCTACGAGCAGTACTTC CASVGITGDAYEQYF TRBV7-3 NA TRBD1 TRBJ2-7
TGTGCCAGCAGAACCCAGGGAGCTAGCACAGATACGCAGTATTTT CASRTQGASTDTQYF TRBV6-6 few NA TRBJ2-3
TGTGCCACCGGACGGGGATCCGAGTACGAGCAGTACTTC CATGRGSEYEQYF TRBV15 NA NA TRBJ2-7
TGTGCCAGCAGCTTCCGAGGGCTAGAAGCTTTCTTT CASSFRGLEAFF TRBV7-2 NA NA TRBJ1-1
TGTGCCACCAGTGAACGAGGGACAGTTTACAATGAGCAGTTCTTC CATSERGTVYNEQFF TRBV24-1 NA TRBD1 TRBJ2-1
TGTGCCAGCAGGCTGACTACCCAGCGCACAGATACGCAGTATTTT CASRLTTQRTDTQYF TRBV2 few NA TRBJ2-3
TGCGCCAGTCGAGGGGAATCCTCTGGAAACACCATATATTTT CASRGESSGNTIYF TRBV4-1 NA NA TRBJ1-3
TGTGCCAGCAGCTCTCCGCCCAGTGAGTTCCAAAACAGTGAGCAGTTCTTC CASSSPPSEFQNSEQFF TRBV7-2 many NA TRBJ2-1
TGCGCCAGCAGCCCCCGGGACAGCGGCTACAATGAGCAGTTCTTC CASSPRDSGYNEQFF TRBV5-1 NA TRBD1 TRBJ2-1